This is a list of T cell receptor beta chains from one sample in a study of blood T cell repertoires in COVID-19. Assay used: immunoSEQ multiplex PCR; TCRdb lists only in-frame clones, some missing. The profile shows tens of thousands of clones, over 75% of them singletons. The sequencing input was peripheral blood. Receptors were obtained from an elderly man with acute or convalescent COVID-19. The CDR3 runs from the conserved cysteine through the conserved F or W. Fields, in order: V gene, J gene, D gene, clone size, CDR3 protein, CDR3 DNA. D genes are given only for firm matches. Expanded clones are given a class, and other clones once, few, many or no size at all.

v_call: TRBV30; j_call: TRBJ1-3; d_call: NA; clone_size: NA; cdr3_aa: CAFGQSGNTIYF; cdr3_nt: TGTGCCTTCGGACAGTCTGGAAACACCATATATTTT
v_call: TRBV6-1; j_call: TRBJ2-7; d_call: TRBD1; clone_size: NA; cdr3_aa: CASSKAGGGYEQYF; cdr3_nt: TGTGCCAGCAGTAAAGCAGGGGGCGGGTACGAGCAGTACTTC
v_call: TRBV19; j_call: TRBJ1-1; d_call: NA; clone_size: few; cdr3_aa: CASSIDVQRNTEAFF; cdr3_nt: TGTGCCAGTAGTATAGATGTACAGAGGAACACTGAAGCTTTCTTT
v_call: TRBV3-1/TRBV3-2; j_call: TRBJ1-3; d_call: NA; clone_size: NA; cdr3_aa: CASSQGSGRGNTIYF; cdr3_nt: TGTGCCAGCAGCCAAGGAAGTGGGAGAGGAAACACCATATATTTT
v_call: TRBV27; j_call: TRBJ1-1; d_call: NA; clone_size: NA; cdr3_aa: CASSLADSMNTEAFF; cdr3_nt: TGTGCCAGCAGTTTAGCCGACAGCATGAACACTGAAGCTTTCTTT
v_call: TRBV27; j_call: TRBJ2-7; d_call: TRBD1; clone_size: NA; cdr3_aa: CASSRHTRGRIPYEQYF; cdr3_nt: TGTGCCAGCAGTCGGCATACTAGGGGGCGCATCCCCTACGAGCAGTACTTC
v_call: TRBV14; j_call: TRBJ1-1; d_call: NA; clone_size: NA; cdr3_aa: CASSIQGNTEAFF; cdr3_nt: TGTGCCAGCAGCATACAGGGGAACACTGAAGCTTTCTTT
v_call: TRBV3-1/TRBV3-2; j_call: TRBJ1-2; d_call: NA; clone_size: once; cdr3_aa: CASSPRNSGYTF; cdr3_nt: TGTGCCAGCAGCCCTCGTAACAGTGGCTACACCTTC
v_call: TRBV21-1; j_call: TRBJ1-2; d_call: NA; clone_size: NA; cdr3_aa: CASSKGIQGSYGYTF; cdr3_nt: TGTGCCAGCAGCAAAGGAATCCAGGGAAGCTATGGCTACACCTTC
v_call: TRBV7-2; j_call: TRBJ1-1; d_call: TRBD1; clone_size: few; cdr3_aa: CASSRQGGTEAFF; cdr3_nt: TGTGCCAGCAGCAGACAGGGTGGCACTGAAGCTTTCTTT
v_call: TRBV6-2/TRBV6-3; j_call: TRBJ1-2; d_call: NA; clone_size: few; cdr3_aa: CASSTPGRNYGYTF; cdr3_nt: TGTGCCAGCAGTACCCCGGGGAGGAACTATGGCTACACCTTC
v_call: TRBV21-1; j_call: TRBJ1-6; d_call: NA; clone_size: few; cdr3_aa: CASSALKTYHSPLHF; cdr3_nt: TGTGCCAGCAGCGCACTAAAGACTTATCACTCACCCCTCCACTTT
v_call: TRBV6-5; j_call: TRBJ2-5; d_call: NA; clone_size: NA; cdr3_aa: CASSYTGGVAETQYF; cdr3_nt: TGTGCCAGCAGTTATACAGGGGGGGTCGCAGAGACCCAGTACTTC
v_call: TRBV29-1; j_call: TRBJ2-1; d_call: NA; clone_size: NA; cdr3_aa: CSGERAFRNEQFF; cdr3_nt: TGCAGCGGTGAGAGGGCGTTTCGCAATGAGCAGTTCTTC
v_call: TRBV13; j_call: TRBJ1-1; d_call: NA; clone_size: NA; cdr3_aa: CASRSGVSTEAFF; cdr3_nt: TGTGCCAGCAGATCAGGGGTTTCCACTGAAGCTTTCTTT
v_call: TRBV28; j_call: TRBJ1-6; d_call: NA; clone_size: NA; cdr3_aa: CASSLKSGSSYNSPLHF; cdr3_nt: TGTGCCAGCAGTTTAAAGTCAGGCAGCTCCTATAATTCACCCCTCCACTTT
v_call: TRBV3-1/TRBV3-2; j_call: TRBJ2-7; d_call: TRBD2; clone_size: NA; cdr3_aa: CASSQELAGSYEQYF; cdr3_nt: TGTGCCAGCAGCCAAGAACTAGCGGGCTCCTACGAGCAGTACTTC
v_call: TRBV7-9; j_call: TRBJ1-1; d_call: NA; clone_size: NA; cdr3_aa: CASSRTDAGAFF; cdr3_nt: TGTGCCAGCAGCCGAACAGACGCCGGAGCTTTCTTT
v_call: TRBV7-9; j_call: TRBJ1-3; d_call: NA; clone_size: NA; cdr3_aa: CASSLVGVRDTIYF; cdr3_nt: TGTGCCAGCAGCTTAGTTGGAGTGAGGGACACCATATATTTT
v_call: TRBV9; j_call: TRBJ2-2; d_call: TRBD1; clone_size: NA; cdr3_aa: CASSVTTGNTGELFF; cdr3_nt: TGTGCCAGCAGCGTGACGACAGGGAATACCGGGGAGCTGTTTTTT
v_call: TRBV12-3/TRBV12-4; j_call: TRBJ1-2; d_call: TRBD1; clone_size: once; cdr3_aa: CASTVGTADGYTF; cdr3_nt: TGTGCCAGCACCGTAGGGACAGCTGATGGCTACACCTTC
v_call: TRBV6-5; j_call: TRBJ1-5; d_call: TRBD1; clone_size: once; cdr3_aa: CASSPGQGTQPQHF; cdr3_nt: TGTGCCAGCAGTCCAGGACAGGGGACTCAGCCCCAGCATTTT
v_call: TRBV9; j_call: TRBJ1-1; d_call: NA; clone_size: NA; cdr3_aa: CASSETPTNTEAFF; cdr3_nt: TGTGCCAGCAGCGAGACACCTACGAACACTGAAGCTTTCTTT
v_call: TRBV11-2; j_call: TRBJ1-1; d_call: NA; clone_size: NA; cdr3_aa: CASSQRQNTEAFF; cdr3_nt: TGTGCCAGCAGCCAAAGACAGAATACTGAAGCTTTCTTT
v_call: TRBV2; j_call: TRBJ2-3; d_call: NA; clone_size: NA; cdr3_aa: CASLRGQYEDTQYF; cdr3_nt: TGTGCCAGCCTCAGGGGCCAGTATGAAGATACGCAGTATTTT
v_call: TRBV5-6; j_call: TRBJ2-7; d_call: NA; clone_size: NA; cdr3_aa: CASSLTSGTIPYEQYF; cdr3_nt: TGTGCCAGCAGCTTGACCTCCGGGACAATCCCCTACGAGCAGTACTTC
v_call: TRBV19; j_call: TRBJ1-1; d_call: NA; clone_size: few; cdr3_aa: CASGASLNTEAFF; cdr3_nt: TGTGCCAGTGGAGCGTCCTTGAACACTGAAGCTTTCTTT
v_call: TRBV5-1; j_call: TRBJ1-2; d_call: NA; clone_size: NA; cdr3_aa: CASSLAGAPGYTF; cdr3_nt: TGCGCCAGCAGCTTGGCAGGGGCCCCTGGCTACACCTTC
v_call: TRBV9; j_call: TRBJ2-3; d_call: TRBD2; clone_size: NA; cdr3_aa: CASSGNLTSGGSSTDTQYF; cdr3_nt: TGTGCCAGCAGCGGAAACCTGACTAGCGGGGGGTCTAGCACAGATACGCAGTATTTT
v_call: TRBV7-2; j_call: TRBJ2-1; d_call: TRBD2; clone_size: NA; cdr3_aa: CASSLTSSGGAYNEQFF; cdr3_nt: TGTGCCAGCAGCTTAACCTCGAGCGGGGGGGCTTACAATGAGCAGTTCTTC
v_call: TRBV6-6; j_call: TRBJ2-7; d_call: NA; clone_size: NA; cdr3_aa: CASSPLNQGSYEQYF; cdr3_nt: TGTGCCAGCAGCCCTCTAAACCAGGGCTCCTACGAGCAGTACTTC
v_call: TRBV6-5; j_call: TRBJ1-2; d_call: NA; clone_size: NA; cdr3_aa: CASRKGVNYGYTF; cdr3_nt: TGTGCCAGCAGGAAGGGAGTTAACTATGGCTACACCTTC
v_call: TRBV10-3; j_call: TRBJ1-2; d_call: NA; clone_size: few; cdr3_aa: CAISESQGYGYTF; cdr3_nt: TGTGCCATCAGTGAGTCGCAGGGCTATGGCTACACCTTC
v_call: TRBV3-1/TRBV3-2; j_call: TRBJ1-1; d_call: NA; clone_size: NA; cdr3_aa: CASSQGTPGGGTEAFF; cdr3_nt: TGTGCCAGCAGCCAAGGTACACCCGGGGGGGGGACTGAAGCTTTCTTT
v_call: TRBV24-1; j_call: TRBJ1-2; d_call: NA; clone_size: NA; cdr3_aa: CATEGQLGGYTF; cdr3_nt: TGTGCCACCGAGGGACAACTGGGTGGCTACACCTTC
v_call: TRBV29-1; j_call: TRBJ1-3; d_call: NA; clone_size: NA; cdr3_aa: CSVELGQRTSGNTIYF; cdr3_nt: TGCAGCGTTGAATTGGGGCAGAGAACCTCTGGAAACACCATATATTTT
v_call: TRBV7-6; j_call: TRBJ2-7; d_call: NA; clone_size: few; cdr3_aa: CASSFQVAGPYEQYF; cdr3_nt: TGTGCCAGCAGCTTCCAGGTGGCGGGACCCTACGAGCAGTACTTC
v_call: TRBV5-1; j_call: TRBJ1-5; d_call: NA; clone_size: NA; cdr3_aa: CASSLENPNQPQHF; cdr3_nt: TGCGCCAGCAGCTTGGAAAATCCGAATCAGCCCCAGCATTTT
v_call: TRBV4-2; j_call: TRBJ1-4; d_call: NA; clone_size: NA; cdr3_aa: CASSQDADSTNEKLFF; cdr3_nt: TGTGCCAGCAGCCAAGACGCAGATTCAACTAATGAAAAACTGTTTTTT
v_call: TRBV9; j_call: TRBJ2-1; d_call: NA; clone_size: NA; cdr3_aa: CASSVVPTEGGAYNEQFF; cdr3_nt: TGTGCCAGCAGCGTAGTACCCACGGAGGGGGGGGCCTACAATGAGCAGTTCTTC
v_call: TRBV5-1; j_call: TRBJ1-5; d_call: NA; clone_size: NA; cdr3_aa: CASRVTTDYNQPQHF; cdr3_nt: TGCGCCAGCAGGGTCACGACGGACTACAATCAGCCCCAGCATTTT
v_call: TRBV5-1; j_call: TRBJ2-5; d_call: NA; clone_size: NA; cdr3_aa: CASSLTGRQETQYF; cdr3_nt: TGCGCCAGCAGCTTGACAGGACGCCAAGAGACCCAGTACTTC
v_call: TRBV9; j_call: TRBJ2-2; d_call: NA; clone_size: NA; cdr3_aa: CASSATGQLNTGELFF; cdr3_nt: TGTGCCAGCAGCGCAACTGGACAGCTGAACACCGGGGAGCTGTTTTTT
v_call: TRBV12-5; j_call: TRBJ1-4; d_call: TRBD1; clone_size: NA; cdr3_aa: CASGDTGGEKLFF; cdr3_nt: TGTGCTAGTGGTGATACAGGGGGAGAAAAACTGTTTTTT
v_call: TRBV3-1/TRBV3-2; j_call: TRBJ1-5; d_call: TRBD1; clone_size: few; cdr3_aa: CASSQGITGGVQPQHF; cdr3_nt: TGTGCCAGCAGCCAAGGGATCACAGGGGGCGTCCAGCCCCAGCATTTT
v_call: TRBV6-5; j_call: TRBJ2-7; d_call: TRBD2; clone_size: NA; cdr3_aa: CASGASGPYEQYF; cdr3_nt: TGTGCCAGCGGGGCTAGCGGCCCCTACGAGCAGTACTTC
v_call: TRBV15; j_call: TRBJ1-3; d_call: NA; clone_size: once; cdr3_aa: CATSRERGFSGNTIYF; cdr3_nt: TGTGCCACCAGCAGAGAGCGGGGGTTCTCTGGAAACACCATATATTTT
v_call: TRBV14; j_call: TRBJ2-2; d_call: TRBD2; clone_size: NA; cdr3_aa: CASSQASGGGTGELFF; cdr3_nt: TGTGCCAGCAGCCAAGCTAGCGGGGGTGGCACCGGGGAGCTGTTTTTT
v_call: TRBV27; j_call: TRBJ1-2; d_call: NA; clone_size: NA; cdr3_aa: CASSSTGGSGGYTF; cdr3_nt: TGTGCCAGCAGTTCGACAGGAGGATCGGGAGGCTACACCTTC
v_call: TRBV5-1; j_call: TRBJ2-2; d_call: NA; clone_size: NA; cdr3_aa: CASSLGRGSNTGELFF; cdr3_nt: TGCGCCAGCAGCTTGGGGAGGGGTTCGAACACCGGGGAGCTGTTTTTT
v_call: TRBV5-1; j_call: TRBJ1-3; d_call: NA; clone_size: NA; cdr3_aa: CASSSQGMDSGNTIYF; cdr3_nt: TGCGCCAGCAGCTCACAGGGTATGGACTCTGGAAACACCATATATTTT
v_call: TRBV19; j_call: TRBJ1-2; d_call: TRBD1; clone_size: NA; cdr3_aa: CASTRDRTTYYGYTF; cdr3_nt: TGTGCCAGTACCCGGGACAGGACCACTTACTATGGCTACACCTTC
v_call: TRBV6-5; j_call: TRBJ2-3; d_call: TRBD1; clone_size: NA; cdr3_aa: CASSTPGQGTQYF; cdr3_nt: TGTGCCAGCAGTACCCCCGGACAGGGAACGCAGTATTTT
v_call: TRBV7-6; j_call: TRBJ1-3; d_call: NA; clone_size: NA; cdr3_aa: CASSLVPGGGNTIYF; cdr3_nt: TGTGCCAGCAGCTTAGTTCCCGGGGGTGGAAACACCATATATTTT
v_call: TRBV11-3; j_call: TRBJ2-2; d_call: TRBD2; clone_size: NA; cdr3_aa: CASSLVAGGNTGELFF; cdr3_nt: TGTGCCAGCAGCTTAGTCGCGGGGGGGAACACCGGGGAGCTGTTTTTT